The clone carrying this T cell receptor (beta chain) was picked up a small number of times. Its target is unknown. TCRdb used MiXCR to reprocess the reads, holding one entry per CDR3 protein. The sample consists of 900,000 to 950,000 distinct CDR3 sequences, about a third of them appearing once. The data originate from a study of T cell repertoires in cytomegalovirus infection. Study-level information: As its CMV epitopes, the study selected recently identified HLA-C-restricted and well-studied HLA-B-restricted targets. Shared public TCR beta signatures pointed to both CMV infection and a matching HLA type.

The germline CDR1 and CDR2 sequences are MNHNY and SVGAGI (reference sequence). Trimming removed 0 bases from V and 11 bases from J, with 13 bases in between. This CDR3 region has 13 residues. General study results and limits: The response measured ex vivo was dominated by TCR beta clonotypes (HLA-C-restricted and CMV-specific). Identification of carriers of CMV plus the relevant HLA was achieved through cumulative public TCR beta family frequency.

The chain employs TRBV6-6 and TRBJ1-1; D is unclear. This TCR derives from a human donor in good health (CMV status not recorded). Some clones in this sample may be carry-over from other donors' samples. The sample here was cultured CD8+ T cells from PBMCs, taken from culture after CMV antigen stimulation. CDR3 DNA: TGTGCCAGCAGTTACTCCCAGACCCCTGGGGCTTTCTTT. It specifies CASSYSQTPGAFF.